The clone carrying this T cell receptor (beta chain) was seen a handful of times. The sample is drawn from a study of OX40 agonist ivuxolimab in advanced cancers. TCRdb keeps only in-frame clones here, not all; method: immunoSEQ multiplex PCR. Counted here are around 12,000 clones, 80% to 85% occurring once; the ten biggest clones make up around 47%. The CDR3 extends over 12 amino acids. The germline V and J ends were trimmed by 6 bases and 7 bases, with 12 bases remaining between them. CDR1 and CDR2 (germline): LNHDA, SQIVND (reference sequence). Sequences were derived from CD4+ or CD8+ T cells sorted from blood, sampled in a trial of the OX40 agonist ivuxolimab. The source is an adult with an advanced solid tumor such as melanoma, head and neck, liver or kidney cancer. V usage is TRBV19 and J usage is TRBJ1-1, with unresolved D. CDR3 in amino acids: CASSQGGIEAFF. In DNA, the CDR3 is TGTGCCAGTAGCCAAGGCGGGATTGAAGCTTTCTTT.